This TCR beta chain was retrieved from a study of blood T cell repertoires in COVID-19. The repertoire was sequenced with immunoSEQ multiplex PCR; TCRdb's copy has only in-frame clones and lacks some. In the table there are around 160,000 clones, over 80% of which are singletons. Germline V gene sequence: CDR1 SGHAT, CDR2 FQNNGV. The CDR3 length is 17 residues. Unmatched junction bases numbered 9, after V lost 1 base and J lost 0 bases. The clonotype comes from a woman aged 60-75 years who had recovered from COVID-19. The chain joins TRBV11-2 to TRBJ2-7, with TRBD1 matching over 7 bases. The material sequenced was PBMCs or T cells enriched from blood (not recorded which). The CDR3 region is CASSLGEGTATSYEQYF. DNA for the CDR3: TGTGCCAGCAGCTTAGGAGAGGGGACAGCGACCTCCTACGAGCAGTACTTC.